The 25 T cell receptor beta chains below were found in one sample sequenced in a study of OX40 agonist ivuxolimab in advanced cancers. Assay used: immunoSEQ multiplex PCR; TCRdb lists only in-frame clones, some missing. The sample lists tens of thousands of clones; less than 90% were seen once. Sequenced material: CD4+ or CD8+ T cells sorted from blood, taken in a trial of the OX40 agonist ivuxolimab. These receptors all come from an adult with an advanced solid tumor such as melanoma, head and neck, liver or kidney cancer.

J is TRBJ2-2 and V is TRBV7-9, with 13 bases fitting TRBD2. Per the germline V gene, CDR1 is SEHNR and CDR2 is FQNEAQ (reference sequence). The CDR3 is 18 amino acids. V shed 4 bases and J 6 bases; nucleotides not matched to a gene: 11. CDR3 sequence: CASSSTLLAGGPSGELFF. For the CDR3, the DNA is TGTGCCAGCAGCTCGACCCTACTAGCGGGAGGGCCGTCCGGGGAGCTGTTTTTT.

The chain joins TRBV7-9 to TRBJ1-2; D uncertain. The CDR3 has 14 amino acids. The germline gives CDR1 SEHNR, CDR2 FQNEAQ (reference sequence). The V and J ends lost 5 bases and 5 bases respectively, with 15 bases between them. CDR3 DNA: TGTGCCAGCAGCCCCTCGGATAAGATTTATGGCTACACCTTC. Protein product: CASSPSDKIYGYTF.

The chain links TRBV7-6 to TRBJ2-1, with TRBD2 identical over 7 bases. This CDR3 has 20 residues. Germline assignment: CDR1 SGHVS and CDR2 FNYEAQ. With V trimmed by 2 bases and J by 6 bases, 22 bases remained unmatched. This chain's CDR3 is CASSLRGEAGGSGNGNEQFF. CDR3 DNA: TGTGCCAGCAGCTTACGTGGAGAGGCTGGCGGGAGTGGAAACGGCAATGAGCAGTTCTTC.

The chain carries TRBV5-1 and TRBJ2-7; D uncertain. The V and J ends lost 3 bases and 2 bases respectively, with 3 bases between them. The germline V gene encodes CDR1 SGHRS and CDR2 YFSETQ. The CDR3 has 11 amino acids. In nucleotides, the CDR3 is TGCGCCAGCAGCTCGACCTACGAGCAGTACTTC. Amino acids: CASSSTYEQYF. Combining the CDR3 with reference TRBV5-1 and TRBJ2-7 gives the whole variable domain KAGVTQTPRYLIKTRGQQVTLSCSPISGHRSVSWYQQTPGQGLQFLFEYFSETQRNKGNFPGRFSGRQFSNSRSEMNVSTLELGDSALYLCASSSTYEQYFGPGTRLTVT.

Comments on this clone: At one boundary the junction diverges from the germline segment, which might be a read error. This CDR3 is CASSLFSGPLF. CDR3 nucleotides: TGTGCCAGCAGCTTATTTTCCGGCCCGCTCTTC. V and J are TRBV7-9 and TRBJ2-1, with unresolved D. Germline loops: CDR1 SEHNR, CDR2 FQNEAQ (reference sequence). The CDR3 runs to 11 residues.

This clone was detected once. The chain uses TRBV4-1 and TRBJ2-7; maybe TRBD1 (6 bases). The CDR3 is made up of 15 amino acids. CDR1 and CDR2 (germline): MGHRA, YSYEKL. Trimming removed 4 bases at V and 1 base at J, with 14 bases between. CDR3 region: CASSLRTGTSYEQYF. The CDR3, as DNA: TGCGCCAGCAGCCTTAGAACAGGGACATCCTACGAGCAGTACTTC.

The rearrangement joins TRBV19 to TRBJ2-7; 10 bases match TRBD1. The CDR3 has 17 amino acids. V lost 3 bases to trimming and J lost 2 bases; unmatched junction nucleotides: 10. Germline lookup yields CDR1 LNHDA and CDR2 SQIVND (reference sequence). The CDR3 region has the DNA TGTGCCAGTAGTATCGCGGGACAGGGGATTCTCCCCTACGAGCAGTACTTC. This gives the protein CASSIAGQGILPYEQYF.

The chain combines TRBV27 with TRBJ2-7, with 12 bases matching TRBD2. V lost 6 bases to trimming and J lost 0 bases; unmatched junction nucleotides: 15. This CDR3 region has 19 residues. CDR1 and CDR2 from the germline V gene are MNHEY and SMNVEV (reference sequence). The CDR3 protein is CASRDLILAGGRSSYEQYF. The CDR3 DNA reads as TGTGCCAGCAGAGACCTCATACTAGCGGGAGGCAGGAGCTCCTACGAGCAGTACTTC.

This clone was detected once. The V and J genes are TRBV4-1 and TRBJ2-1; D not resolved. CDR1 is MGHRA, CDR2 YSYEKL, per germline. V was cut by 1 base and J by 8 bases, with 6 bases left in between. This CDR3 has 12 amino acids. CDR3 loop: CASSQGADEQFF. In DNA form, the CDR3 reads TGCGCCAGCAGCCAAGGGGCGGATGAGCAGTTCTTC.

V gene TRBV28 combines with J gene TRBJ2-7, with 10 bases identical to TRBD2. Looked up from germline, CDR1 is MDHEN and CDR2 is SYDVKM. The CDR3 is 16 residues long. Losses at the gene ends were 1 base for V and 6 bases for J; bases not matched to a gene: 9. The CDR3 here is CASSLYLAGVAAEQYF. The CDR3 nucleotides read TGTGCCAGCAGTTTATATCTAGCGGGAGTTGCCGCCGAGCAGTACTTC.

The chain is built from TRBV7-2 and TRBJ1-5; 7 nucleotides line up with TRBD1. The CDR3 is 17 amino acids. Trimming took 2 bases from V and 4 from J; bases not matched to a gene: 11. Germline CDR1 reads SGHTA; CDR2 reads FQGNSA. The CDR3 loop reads CASSLIPGGGPNQPQHF. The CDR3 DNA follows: TGTGCCAGCAGCTTAATCCCTGGAGGGGGCCCGAATCAGCCCCAGCATTTT. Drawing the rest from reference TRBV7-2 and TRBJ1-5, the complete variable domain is GAGVSQSPSNKVTEKGKDVELRCDPISGHTALYWYRQSLGQGLEFLIYFQGNSAPDKSGLPSDRFSAERTGGSVSTLTIQRTQQEDSAVYLCASSLIPGGGPNQPQHFGDGTRLSIL.

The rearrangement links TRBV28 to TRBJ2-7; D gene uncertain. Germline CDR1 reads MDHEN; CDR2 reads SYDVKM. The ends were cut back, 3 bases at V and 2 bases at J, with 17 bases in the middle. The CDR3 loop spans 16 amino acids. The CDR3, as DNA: TGTGCCAGCAGTTTGAATCGGGCCACCCTTACCTACGAGCAGTACTTC. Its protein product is CASSLNRATLTYEQYF. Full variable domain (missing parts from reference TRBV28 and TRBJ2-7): DVKVTQSSRYLVKRTGEKVFLECVQDMDHENMFWYRQDPGLGLRLIYFSYDVKMKEKGDIPEGYSVSREKKERFSLILESASTNQTSMYLCASSLNRATLTYEQYFGPGTRLTVT.

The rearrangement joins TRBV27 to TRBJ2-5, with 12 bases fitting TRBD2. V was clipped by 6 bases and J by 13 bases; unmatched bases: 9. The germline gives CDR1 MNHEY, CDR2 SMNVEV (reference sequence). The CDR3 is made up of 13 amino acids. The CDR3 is CASSPSLAGGRYF. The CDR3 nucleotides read TGTGCCAGCAGCCCCTCACTAGCGGGGGGCCGGTACTTC.

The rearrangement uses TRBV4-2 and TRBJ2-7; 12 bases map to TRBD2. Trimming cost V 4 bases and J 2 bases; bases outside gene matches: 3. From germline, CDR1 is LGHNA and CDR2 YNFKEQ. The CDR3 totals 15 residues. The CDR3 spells CASSPGTSGPYEQYF. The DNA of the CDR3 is TGTGCCAGCAGCCCCGGGACTAGCGGGCCCTACGAGCAGTACTTC.

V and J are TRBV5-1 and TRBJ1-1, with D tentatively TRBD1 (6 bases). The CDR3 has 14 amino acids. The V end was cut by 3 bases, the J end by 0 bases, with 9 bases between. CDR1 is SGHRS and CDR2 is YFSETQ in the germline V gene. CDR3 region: CASSYWTVNTEAFF. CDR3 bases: TGCGCCAGCAGCTACTGGACAGTGAACACTGAAGCTTTCTTT.

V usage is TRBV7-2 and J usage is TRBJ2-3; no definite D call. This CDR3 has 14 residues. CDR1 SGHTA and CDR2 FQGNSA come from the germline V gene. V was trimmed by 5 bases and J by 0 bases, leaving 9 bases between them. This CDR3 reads CASSPDGSTDTQYF. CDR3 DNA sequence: TGTGCCAGCAGCCCGGATGGGAGCACAGATACGCAGTATTTT. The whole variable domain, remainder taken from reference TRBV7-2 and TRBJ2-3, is GAGVSQSPSNKVTEKGKDVELRCDPISGHTALYWYRQSLGQGLEFLIYFQGNSAPDKSGLPSDRFSAERTGGSVSTLTIQRTQQEDSAVYLCASSPDGSTDTQYFGPGTRLTVL.

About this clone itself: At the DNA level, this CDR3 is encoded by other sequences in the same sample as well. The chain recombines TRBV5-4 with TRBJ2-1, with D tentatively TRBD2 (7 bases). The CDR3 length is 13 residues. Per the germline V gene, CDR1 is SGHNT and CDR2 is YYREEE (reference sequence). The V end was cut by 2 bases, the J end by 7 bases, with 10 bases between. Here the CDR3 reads CASSLRGGNEQFF. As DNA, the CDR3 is TGTGCCAGCAGCTTAAGGGGGGGAAATGAGCAGTTCTTC.

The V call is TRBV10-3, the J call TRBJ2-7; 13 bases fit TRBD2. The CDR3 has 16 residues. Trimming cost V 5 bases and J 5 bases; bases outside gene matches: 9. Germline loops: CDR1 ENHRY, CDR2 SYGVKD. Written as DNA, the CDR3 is TGTGCCATCAGTCCCGGACTAGCGGGAGAGGGAAACGAGCAGTACTTC. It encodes CAISPGLAGEGNEQYF.

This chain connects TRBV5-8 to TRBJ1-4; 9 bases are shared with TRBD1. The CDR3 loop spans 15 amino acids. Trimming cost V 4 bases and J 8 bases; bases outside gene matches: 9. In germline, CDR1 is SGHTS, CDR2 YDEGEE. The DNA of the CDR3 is TGTGCCAGCAGCCTGGGGACAGGGAGATTAGAAAAACTGTTTTTT. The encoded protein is CASSLGTGRLEKLFF.

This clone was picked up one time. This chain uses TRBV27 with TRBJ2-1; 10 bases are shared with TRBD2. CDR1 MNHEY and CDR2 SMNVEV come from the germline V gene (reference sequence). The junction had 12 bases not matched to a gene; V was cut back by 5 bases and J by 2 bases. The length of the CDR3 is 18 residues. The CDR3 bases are TGTGCCAGCAGTACCCTCGGCACTAGCGGGATAACCTACAATGAGCAGTTCTTC. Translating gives CASSTLGTSGITYNEQFF.

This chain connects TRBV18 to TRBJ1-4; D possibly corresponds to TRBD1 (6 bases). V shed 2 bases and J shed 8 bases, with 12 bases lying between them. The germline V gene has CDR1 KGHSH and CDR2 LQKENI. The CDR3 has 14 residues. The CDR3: CASSPEQGPEKLFF. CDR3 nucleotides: TGTGCCAGCTCACCAGAGCAGGGGCCCGAAAAACTGTTTTTT.

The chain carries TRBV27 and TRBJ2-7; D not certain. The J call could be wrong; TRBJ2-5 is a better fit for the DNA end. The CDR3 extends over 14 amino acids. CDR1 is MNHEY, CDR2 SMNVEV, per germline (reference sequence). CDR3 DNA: TGTGCCAGCAGTTTGTGGTCCAGTGCAGAGACCCAGTACTTC. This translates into CASSLWSSAETQYF.

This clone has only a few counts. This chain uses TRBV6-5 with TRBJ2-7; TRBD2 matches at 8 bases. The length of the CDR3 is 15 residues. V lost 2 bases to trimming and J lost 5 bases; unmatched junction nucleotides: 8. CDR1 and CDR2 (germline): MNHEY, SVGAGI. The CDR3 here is CASSYLRGREDEQYF. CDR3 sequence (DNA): TGTGCCAGCAGTTACCTTCGAGGGCGGGAGGACGAGCAGTACTTC.

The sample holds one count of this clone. The CDR3: CASSYNYEQYF. The DNA of the CDR3 is TGTGCCAGCAGCTACAATTACGAGCAGTACTTC. The genes are TRBV5-6 and TRBJ2-7; D remains unclear. The CDR3 contains 11 residues. V lost 3 bases and J 4 bases, leaving 5 bases between the germline ends. Germline CDR1 is SGHDT and CDR2 is YYEEEE.

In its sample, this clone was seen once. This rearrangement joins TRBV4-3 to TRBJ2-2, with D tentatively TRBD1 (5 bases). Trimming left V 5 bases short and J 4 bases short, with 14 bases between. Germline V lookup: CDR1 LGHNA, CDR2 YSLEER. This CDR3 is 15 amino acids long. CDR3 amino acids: CASSSIRVATGELFF. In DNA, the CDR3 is TGCGCCAGCAGCTCCATCAGGGTAGCCACCGGGGAGCTGTTTTTT.